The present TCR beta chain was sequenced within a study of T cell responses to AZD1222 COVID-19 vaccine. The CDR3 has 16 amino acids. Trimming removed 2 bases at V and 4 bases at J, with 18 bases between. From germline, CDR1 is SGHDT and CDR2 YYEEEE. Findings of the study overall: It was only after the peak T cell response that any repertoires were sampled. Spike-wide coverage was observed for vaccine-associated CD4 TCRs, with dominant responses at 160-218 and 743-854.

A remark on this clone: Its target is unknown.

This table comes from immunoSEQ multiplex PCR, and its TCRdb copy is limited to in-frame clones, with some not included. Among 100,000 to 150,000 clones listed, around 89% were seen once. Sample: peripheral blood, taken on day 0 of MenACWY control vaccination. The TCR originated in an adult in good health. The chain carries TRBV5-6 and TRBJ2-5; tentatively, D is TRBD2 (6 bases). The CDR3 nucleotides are TGTGCCAGCAGCTTCTCTTCCGGGAGAGGAGGAGAGACCCAGTACTTC. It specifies CASSFSSGRGGETQYF.